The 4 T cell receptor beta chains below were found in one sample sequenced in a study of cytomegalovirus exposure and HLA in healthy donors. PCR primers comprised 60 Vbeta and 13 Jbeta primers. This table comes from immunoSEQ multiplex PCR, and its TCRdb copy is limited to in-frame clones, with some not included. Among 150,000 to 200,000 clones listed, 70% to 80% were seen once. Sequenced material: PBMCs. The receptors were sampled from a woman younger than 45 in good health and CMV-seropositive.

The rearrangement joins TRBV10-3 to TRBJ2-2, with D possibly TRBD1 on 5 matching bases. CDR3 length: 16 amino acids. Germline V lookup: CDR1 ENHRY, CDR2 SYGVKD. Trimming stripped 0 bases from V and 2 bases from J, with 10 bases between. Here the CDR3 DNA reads TGTGCCATCAGTGAGTCTGGGGCTGTTAACACCGGGGAGCTGTTTTTT. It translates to CAISESGAVNTGELFF.

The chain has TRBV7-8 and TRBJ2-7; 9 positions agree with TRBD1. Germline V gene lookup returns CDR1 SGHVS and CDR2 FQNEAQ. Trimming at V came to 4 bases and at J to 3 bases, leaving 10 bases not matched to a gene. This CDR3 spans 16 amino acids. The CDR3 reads CASSSPSGTGNYEQYF. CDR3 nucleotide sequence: TGTGCCAGCAGCTCCCCATCCGGGACAGGGAACTACGAGCAGTACTTC.

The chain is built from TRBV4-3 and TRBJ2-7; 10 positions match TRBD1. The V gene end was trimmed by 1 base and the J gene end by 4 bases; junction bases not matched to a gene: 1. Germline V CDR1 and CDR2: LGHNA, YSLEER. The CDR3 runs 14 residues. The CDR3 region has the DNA TGCGCCAGCAGCCAAGGGGACAGGGGTTACGAGCAGTACTTC. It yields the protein CASSQGDRGYEQYF.

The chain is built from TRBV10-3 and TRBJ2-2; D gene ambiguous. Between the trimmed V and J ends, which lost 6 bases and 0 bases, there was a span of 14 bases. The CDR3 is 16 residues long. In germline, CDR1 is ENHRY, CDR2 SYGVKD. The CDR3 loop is CAIRTSILANTGELFF. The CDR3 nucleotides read TGTGCCATCAGAACCTCAATTCTAGCGAACACCGGGGAGCTGTTTTTT.